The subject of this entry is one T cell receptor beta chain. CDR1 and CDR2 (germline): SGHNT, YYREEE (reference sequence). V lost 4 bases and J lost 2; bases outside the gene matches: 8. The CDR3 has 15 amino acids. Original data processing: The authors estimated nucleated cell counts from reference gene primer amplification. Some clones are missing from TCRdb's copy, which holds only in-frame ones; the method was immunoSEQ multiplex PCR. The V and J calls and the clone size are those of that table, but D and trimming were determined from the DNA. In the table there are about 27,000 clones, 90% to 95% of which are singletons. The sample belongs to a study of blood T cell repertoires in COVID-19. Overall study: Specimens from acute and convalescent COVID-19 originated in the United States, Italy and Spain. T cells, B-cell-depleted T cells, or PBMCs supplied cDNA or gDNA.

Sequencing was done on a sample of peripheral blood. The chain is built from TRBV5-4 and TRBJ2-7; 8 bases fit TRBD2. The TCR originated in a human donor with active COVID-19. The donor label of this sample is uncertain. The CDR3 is CASSPGGGLTYEQYF. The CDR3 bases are TGTGCCAGCAGCCCCGGGGGGGGACTAACCTACGAGCAGTACTTC.